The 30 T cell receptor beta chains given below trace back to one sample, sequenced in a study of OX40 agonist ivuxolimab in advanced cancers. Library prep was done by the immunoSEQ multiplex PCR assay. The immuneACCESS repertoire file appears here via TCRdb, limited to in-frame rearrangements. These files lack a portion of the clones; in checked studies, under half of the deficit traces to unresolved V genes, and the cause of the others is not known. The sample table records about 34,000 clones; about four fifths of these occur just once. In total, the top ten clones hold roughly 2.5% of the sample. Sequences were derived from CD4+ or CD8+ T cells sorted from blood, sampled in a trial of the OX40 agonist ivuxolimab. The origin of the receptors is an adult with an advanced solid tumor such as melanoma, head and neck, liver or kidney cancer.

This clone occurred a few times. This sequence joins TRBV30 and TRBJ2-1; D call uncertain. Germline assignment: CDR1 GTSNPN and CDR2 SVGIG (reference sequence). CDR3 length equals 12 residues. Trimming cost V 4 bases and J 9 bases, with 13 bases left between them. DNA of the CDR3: TGTGCCTGGAACGGCTATAAGTCTGAGCAGTTCTTC. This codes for CAWNGYKSEQFF.

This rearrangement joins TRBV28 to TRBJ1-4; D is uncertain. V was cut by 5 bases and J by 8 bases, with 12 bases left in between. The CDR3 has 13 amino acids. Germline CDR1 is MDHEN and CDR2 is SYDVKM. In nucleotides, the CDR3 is TGTGCCAGCAGTGGCCCGATGGAGGAAAAACTGTTTTTT. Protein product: CASSGPMEEKLFF.

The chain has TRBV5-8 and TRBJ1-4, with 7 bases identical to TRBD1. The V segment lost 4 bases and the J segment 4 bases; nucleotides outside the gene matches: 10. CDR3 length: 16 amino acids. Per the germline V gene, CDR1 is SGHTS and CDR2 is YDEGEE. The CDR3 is CASSRGQRSGNEKLFF. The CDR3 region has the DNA TGTGCCAGCAGCAGGGGACAGCGATCGGGTAATGAAAAACTGTTTTTT.

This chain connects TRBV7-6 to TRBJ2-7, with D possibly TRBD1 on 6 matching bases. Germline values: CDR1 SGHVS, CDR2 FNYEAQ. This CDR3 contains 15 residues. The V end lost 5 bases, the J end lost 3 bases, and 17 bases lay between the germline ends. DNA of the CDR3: TGTGCCAGCAGCAAAACTGGGGGCCAAGGCTACGAGCAGTACTTC. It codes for CASSKTGGQGYEQYF. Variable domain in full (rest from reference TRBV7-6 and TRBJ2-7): GAGVSQSPRYKVTKRGQDVALRCDPISGHVSLYWYRQALGQGPEFLTYFNYEAQQDKSGLPNDRFSAERPEGSISTLTIQRTEQRDSAMYRCASSKTGGQGYEQYFGPGTRLTVT.

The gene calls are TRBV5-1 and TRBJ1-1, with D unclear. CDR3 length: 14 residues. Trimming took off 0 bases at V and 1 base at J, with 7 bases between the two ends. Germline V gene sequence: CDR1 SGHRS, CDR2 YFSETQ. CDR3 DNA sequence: TGCGCCAGCAGCTTGGGGTCCCAGAACACTGAAGCTTTCTTT. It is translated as CASSLGSQNTEAFF. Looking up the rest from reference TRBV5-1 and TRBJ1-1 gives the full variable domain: KAGVTQTPRYLIKTRGQQVTLSCSPISGHRSVSWYQQTPGQGLQFLFEYFSETQRNKGNFPGRFSGRQFSNSRSEMNVSTLELGDSALYLCASSLGSQNTEAFFGQGTRLTVV.

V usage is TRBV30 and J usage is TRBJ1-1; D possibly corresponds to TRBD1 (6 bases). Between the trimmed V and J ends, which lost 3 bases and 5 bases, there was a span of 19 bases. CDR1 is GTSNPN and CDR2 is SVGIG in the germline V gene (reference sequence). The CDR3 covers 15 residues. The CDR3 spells CAWRRGGRGWTEAFF. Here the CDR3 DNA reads TGTGCCTGGAGGAGGGGGGGCAGGGGATGGACTGAAGCTTTCTTT. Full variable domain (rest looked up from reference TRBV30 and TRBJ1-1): SQTIHQWPATLVQPVGSPLSLECTVEGTSNPNLYWYRQAAGRGLQLLFYSVGIGQISSEVPQNLSASRPQDRQFILSSKKLLLSDSGFYLCAWRRGGRGWTEAFFGQGTRLTVV.

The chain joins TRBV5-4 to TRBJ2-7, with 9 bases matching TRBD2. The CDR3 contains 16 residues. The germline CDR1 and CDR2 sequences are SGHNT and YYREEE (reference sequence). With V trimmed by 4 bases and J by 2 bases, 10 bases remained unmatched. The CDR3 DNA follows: TGTGCCAGCAGCCAAAAACTAGCGGGCGCTGCCTACGAGCAGTACTTC. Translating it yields CASSQKLAGAAYEQYF. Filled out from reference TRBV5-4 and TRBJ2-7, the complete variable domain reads ETGVTQSPTHLIKTRGQQVTLRCSSQSGHNTVSWYQQALGQGPQFIFQYYREEENGRGNFPPRFSGLQFPNYSSELNVNALELDDSALYLCASSQKLAGAAYEQYFGPGTRLTVT.

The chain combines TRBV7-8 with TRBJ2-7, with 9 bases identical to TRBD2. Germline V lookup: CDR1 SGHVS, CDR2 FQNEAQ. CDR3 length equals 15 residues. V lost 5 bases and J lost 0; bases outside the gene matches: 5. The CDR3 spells CASSKSSGSSYEQYF. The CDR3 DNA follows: TGTGCCAGCAGCAAGAGTAGCGGGAGCTCCTACGAGCAGTACTTC.

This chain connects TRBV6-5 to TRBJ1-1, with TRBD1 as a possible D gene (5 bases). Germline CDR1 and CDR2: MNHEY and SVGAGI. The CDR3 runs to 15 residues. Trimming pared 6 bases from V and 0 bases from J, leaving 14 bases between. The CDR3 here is CASSTTGLMNTEAFF. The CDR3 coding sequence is TGTGCCAGCAGCACCACGGGACTTATGAACACTGAAGCTTTCTTT.

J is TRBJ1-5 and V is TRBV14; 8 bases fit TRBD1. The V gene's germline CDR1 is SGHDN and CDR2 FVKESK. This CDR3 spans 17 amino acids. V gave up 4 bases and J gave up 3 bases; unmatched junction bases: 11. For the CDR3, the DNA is TGTGCCAGCAGCCCGCTTTTGGGACAGGCGATCAATCAGCCCCAGCATTTT. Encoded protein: CASSPLLGQAINQPQHF.

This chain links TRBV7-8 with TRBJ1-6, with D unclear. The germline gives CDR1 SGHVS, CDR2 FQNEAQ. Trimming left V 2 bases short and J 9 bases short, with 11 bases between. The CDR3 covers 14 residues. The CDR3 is CASSLYTATSPLHF. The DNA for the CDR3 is TGTGCCAGCAGCTTATATACCGCTACTTCACCCCTCCACTTT.

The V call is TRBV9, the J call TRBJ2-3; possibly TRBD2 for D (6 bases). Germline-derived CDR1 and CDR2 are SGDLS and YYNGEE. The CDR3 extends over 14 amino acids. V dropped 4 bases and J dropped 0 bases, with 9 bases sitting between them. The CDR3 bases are TGTGCCAGCAGCCCAGGGACTAGCACAGATACGCAGTATTTT. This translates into CASSPGTSTDTQYF.

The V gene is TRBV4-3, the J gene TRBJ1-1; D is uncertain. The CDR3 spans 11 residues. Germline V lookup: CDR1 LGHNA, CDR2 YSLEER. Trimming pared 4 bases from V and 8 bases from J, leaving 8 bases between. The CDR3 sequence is CASSRGAEAFF. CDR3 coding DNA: TGCGCCAGCAGCCGAGGTGCGGAAGCTTTCTTT.

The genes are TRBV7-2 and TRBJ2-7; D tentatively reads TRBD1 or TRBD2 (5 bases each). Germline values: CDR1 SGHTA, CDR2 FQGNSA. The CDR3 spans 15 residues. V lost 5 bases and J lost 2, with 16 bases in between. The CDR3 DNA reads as TGTGCCAGCAGCACGGACGGGACGCCAACCTACGAGCAGTACTTC. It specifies CASSTDGTPTYEQYF.

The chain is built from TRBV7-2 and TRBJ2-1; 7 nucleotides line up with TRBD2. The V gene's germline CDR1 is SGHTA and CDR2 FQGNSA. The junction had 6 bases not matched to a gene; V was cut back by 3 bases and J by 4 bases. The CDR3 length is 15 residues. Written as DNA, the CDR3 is TGTGCCAGCAGCTTCGCGGGGGAAGTTTACAATGAGCAGTTCTTC. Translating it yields CASSFAGEVYNEQFF.

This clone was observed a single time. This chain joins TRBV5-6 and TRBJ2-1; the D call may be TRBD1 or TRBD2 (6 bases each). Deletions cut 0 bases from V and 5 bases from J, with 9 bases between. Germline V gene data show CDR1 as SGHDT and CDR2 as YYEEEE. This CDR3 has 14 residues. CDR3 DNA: TGTGCCAGCAGCTTGGTGGAGGGGGACAATGAGCAGTTCTTC. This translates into CASSLVEGDNEQFF. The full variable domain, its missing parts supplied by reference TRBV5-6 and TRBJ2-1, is DAGVTQSPTHLIKTRGQQVTLRCSPKSGHDTVSWYQQALGQGPQFIFQYYEEEERQRGNFPDRFSGHQFPNYSSELNVNALLLGDSALYLCASSLVEGDNEQFFGPGTRLTVL.

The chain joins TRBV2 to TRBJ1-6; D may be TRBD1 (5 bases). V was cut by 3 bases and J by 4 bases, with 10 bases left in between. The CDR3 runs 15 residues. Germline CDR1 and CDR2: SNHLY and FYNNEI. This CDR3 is CASSDRGFYNSPLHF. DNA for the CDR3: TGTGCCAGCAGTGACCGGGGGTTTTATAATTCACCCCTCCACTTT.

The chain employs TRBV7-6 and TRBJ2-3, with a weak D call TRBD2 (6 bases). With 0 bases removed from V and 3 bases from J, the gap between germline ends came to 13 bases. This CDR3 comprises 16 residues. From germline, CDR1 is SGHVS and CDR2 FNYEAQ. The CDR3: CASSLAHGAGTDTQYF. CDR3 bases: TGTGCCAGCAGCTTAGCACACGGGGCGGGAACAGATACGCAGTATTTT. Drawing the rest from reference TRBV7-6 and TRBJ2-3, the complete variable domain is GAGVSQSPRYKVTKRGQDVALRCDPISGHVSLYWYRQALGQGPEFLTYFNYEAQQDKSGLPNDRFSAERPEGSISTLTIQRTEQRDSAMYRCASSLAHGAGTDTQYFGPGTRLTVL.

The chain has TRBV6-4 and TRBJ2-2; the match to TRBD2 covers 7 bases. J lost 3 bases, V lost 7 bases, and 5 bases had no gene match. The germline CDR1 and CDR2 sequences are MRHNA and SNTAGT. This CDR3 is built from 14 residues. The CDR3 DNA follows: TGTGCCAGCACAGCGGGAACGGACACCGGGGAGCTGTTTTTT. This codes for CASTAGTDTGELFF.

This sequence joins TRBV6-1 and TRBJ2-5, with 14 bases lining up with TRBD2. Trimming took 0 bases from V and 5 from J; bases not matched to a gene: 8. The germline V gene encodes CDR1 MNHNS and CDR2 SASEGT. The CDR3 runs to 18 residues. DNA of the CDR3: TGTGCCAGCAGTGAAGCGGGACTAGCGGGGGCGAGTGGGGAGACCCAGTACTTC. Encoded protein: CASSEAGLAGASGETQYF.

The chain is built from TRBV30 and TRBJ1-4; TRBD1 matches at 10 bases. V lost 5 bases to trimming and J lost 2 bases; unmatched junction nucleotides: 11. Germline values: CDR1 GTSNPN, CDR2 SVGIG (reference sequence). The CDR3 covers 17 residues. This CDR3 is CAWGWTGGSWTNEKLFF. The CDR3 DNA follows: TGTGCCTGGGGATGGACAGGGGGAAGTTGGACTAATGAAAAACTGTTTTTT.

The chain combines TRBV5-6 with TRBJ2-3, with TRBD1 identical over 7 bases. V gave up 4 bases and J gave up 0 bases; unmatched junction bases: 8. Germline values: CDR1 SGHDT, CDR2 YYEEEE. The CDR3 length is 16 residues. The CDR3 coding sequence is TGTGCCAGCAGCCTGGACAGGATCGCTAGCACAGATACGCAGTATTTT. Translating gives CASSLDRIASTDTQYF.

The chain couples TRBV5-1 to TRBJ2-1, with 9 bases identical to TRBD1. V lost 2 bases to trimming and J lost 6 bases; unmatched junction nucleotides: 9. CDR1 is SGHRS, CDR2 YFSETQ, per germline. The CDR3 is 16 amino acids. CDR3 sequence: CASSLLRDRVSNEQFF. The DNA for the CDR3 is TGCGCCAGCAGCTTACTCCGGGACAGGGTCTCCAATGAGCAGTTCTTC. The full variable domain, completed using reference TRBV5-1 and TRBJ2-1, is KAGVTQTPRYLIKTRGQQVTLSCSPISGHRSVSWYQQTPGQGLQFLFEYFSETQRNKGNFPGRFSGRQFSNSRSEMNVSTLELGDSALYLCASSLLRDRVSNEQFFGPGTRLTVL.

The CDR3 here is CASSSGGLGYTF. The CDR3 DNA reads as TGTGCCAGCAGCTCCGGAGGGCTTGGCTACACCTTC. The rearrangement uses TRBV6-5 and TRBJ1-2; no reliable D call. V dropped 6 bases and J dropped 7 bases, with 12 bases sitting between them. Germline V gene data show CDR1 as MNHEY and CDR2 as SVGAGI. The CDR3 extends over 12 amino acids.

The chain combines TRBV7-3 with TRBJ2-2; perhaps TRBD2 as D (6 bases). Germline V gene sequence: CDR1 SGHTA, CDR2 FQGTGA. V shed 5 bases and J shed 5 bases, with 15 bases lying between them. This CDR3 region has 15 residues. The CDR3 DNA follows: TGTGCCAGCAGCCGTTCCGGCGGGGAGACCGGGGAGCTGTTTTTT. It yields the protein CASSRSGGETGELFF.

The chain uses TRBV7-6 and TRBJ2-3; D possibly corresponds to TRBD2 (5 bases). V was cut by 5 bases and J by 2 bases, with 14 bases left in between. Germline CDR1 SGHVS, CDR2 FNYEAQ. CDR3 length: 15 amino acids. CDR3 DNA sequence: TGTGCCAGCAGCCCCTCCGGACTTTCCACAGATACGCAGTATTTT. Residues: CASSPSGLSTDTQYF.

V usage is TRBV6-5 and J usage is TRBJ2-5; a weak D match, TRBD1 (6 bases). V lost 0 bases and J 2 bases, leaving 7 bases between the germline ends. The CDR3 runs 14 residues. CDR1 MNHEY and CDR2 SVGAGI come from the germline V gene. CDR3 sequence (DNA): TGTGCCAGCAGTTACTCGGGGGCTCAAGAGACCCAGTACTTC. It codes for CASSYSGAQETQYF.

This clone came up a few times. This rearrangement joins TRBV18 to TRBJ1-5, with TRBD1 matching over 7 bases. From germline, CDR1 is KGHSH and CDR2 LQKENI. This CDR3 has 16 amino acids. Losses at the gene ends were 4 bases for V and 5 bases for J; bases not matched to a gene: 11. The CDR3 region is CASSHLEGAGDQPQHF. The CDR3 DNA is TGTGCCAGCTCACACCTCGAGGGGGCGGGAGATCAGCCCCAGCATTTT. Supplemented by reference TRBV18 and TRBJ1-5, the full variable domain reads NAGVMQNPRHLVRRRGQEARLRCSPMKGHSHVYWYRQLPEEGLKFMVYLQKENIIDESGMPKERFSAEFPKEGPSILRIQQVVRGDSAAYFCASSHLEGAGDQPQHFGDGTRLSIL.

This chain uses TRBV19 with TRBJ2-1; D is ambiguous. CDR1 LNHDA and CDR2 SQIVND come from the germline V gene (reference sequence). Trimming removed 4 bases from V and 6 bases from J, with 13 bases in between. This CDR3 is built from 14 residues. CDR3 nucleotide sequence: TGTGCCAGTAGTAGCCGCCGGGTCGCCAATGAGCAGTTCTTC. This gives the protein CASSSRRVANEQFF. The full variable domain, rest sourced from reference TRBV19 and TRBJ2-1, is DGGITQSPKYLFRKEGQNVTLSCEQNLNHDAMYWYRQDPGQGLRLIYYSQIVNDFQKGDIAEGYSVSREKKESFPLTVTSAQKNPTAFYLCASSSRRVANEQFFGPGTRLTVL.

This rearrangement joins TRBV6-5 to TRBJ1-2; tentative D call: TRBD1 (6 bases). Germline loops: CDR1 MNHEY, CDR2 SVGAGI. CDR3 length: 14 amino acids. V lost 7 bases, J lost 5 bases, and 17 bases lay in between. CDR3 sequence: CASIARGGTYGYTF. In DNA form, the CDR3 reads TGTGCCAGCATCGCCCGAGGGGGAACTTATGGCTACACCTTC.